These 20 T cell receptor beta chains were sequenced from one sample in a study of shared clonotypes between healthy human individuals. Sequencing was performed with immunoSEQ multiplex PCR; in TCRdb, only in-frame clones are kept and a portion is missing. The sample holds a few hundred thousand clones, approximately 96% seen once. The sequencing input was memory CD8+ T cells sorted from blood. Subset given: CD45RO+ cells pooled with CCR7-negative TemRA cells. These receptors all stem from a man aged 25 to 40 in good health.

This chain links TRBV28 with TRBJ1-5; D may be TRBD1 (5 bases). This CDR3 is 14 amino acids long. Between the trimmed V and J ends, which lost 2 bases and 3 bases, there was a span of 8 bases. Germline V gene data show CDR1 as MDHEN and CDR2 as SYDVKM. The CDR3 sequence: CASSLDSYNQPQHF. The CDR3 DNA is TGTGCCAGCAGTTTAGACAGCTACAATCAGCCCCAGCATTTT.

The V call is TRBV5-4, the J call TRBJ1-1, with D possibly TRBD1 on 6 matching bases. CDR3 length equals 14 residues. Trimming stripped 2 bases from V and 6 bases from J, with 14 bases between. CDR1 SGHNT and CDR2 YYREEE come from the germline V gene (reference sequence). The CDR3 sequence: CASSFGVGGPEAFF. CDR3 nucleotides: TGTGCCAGCAGCTTCGGGGTGGGGGGGCCTGAAGCTTTCTTT.

The chain's CDR3 is CASSSLGWNTEAFF. In nucleotides, the CDR3 is TGTGCCAGCAGTTCCTTGGGCTGGAACACTGAAGCTTTCTTT. This chain uses TRBV28 with TRBJ1-1; no clear D gene. The V gene's germline CDR1 is MDHEN and CDR2 SYDVKM. The CDR3 extends over 14 amino acids. With 4 bases removed from V and 1 base from J, the gap between germline ends came to 10 bases.

Comments on this clone: This sample also contains other DNA sequences that code for the same CDR3. The chain employs TRBV30 and TRBJ2-7; D is undetermined. The CDR3 has 11 residues. V was trimmed by 0 bases and J by 3 bases, leaving 3 bases between them. CDR1 and CDR2 from the germline V gene are GTSNPN and SVGIG (reference sequence). The CDR3 region has the DNA TGTGCCTGGAGTGTCAGCTACGAGCAGTACTTC. As protein: CAWSVSYEQYF.

The chain is built from TRBV5-1 and TRBJ2-3, with a possible D match to TRBD2 (5 bases). The V end lost 1 base, the J end lost 0 bases, and 12 bases lay between the germline ends. The germline CDR1 and CDR2 sequences are SGHRS and YFSETQ. The CDR3 is 16 amino acids. CDR3 DNA sequence: TGCGCCAGCAGCTTGCGGGGAGCCTCTAGCACAGATACGCAGTATTTT. It translates to CASSLRGASSTDTQYF. Full variable domain (remainder filled in from reference TRBV5-1 and TRBJ2-3): KAGVTQTPRYLIKTRGQQVTLSCSPISGHRSVSWYQQTPGQGLQFLFEYFSETQRNKGNFPGRFSGRQFSNSRSEMNVSTLELGDSALYLCASSLRGASSTDTQYFGPGTRLTVL.

This rearrangement joins TRBV18 to TRBJ2-7; TRBD2 matches 7 bases. In germline, CDR1 is KGHSH, CDR2 LQKENI. V was clipped by 3 bases and J by 3 bases; unmatched bases: 5. The CDR3 length is 14 residues. CDR3 nucleotide sequence: TGTGCCAGCTCACCGACGGGAGGTGGCTACGAGCAGTACTTC. This gives the protein CASSPTGGGYEQYF.

In the case of this clone: At the DNA level, this CDR3 is encoded by other sequences in the same sample as well. J is TRBJ1-2 and V is TRBV28; TRBD1 matches 7 bases. The CDR3 spans 13 residues. Germline CDR1 and CDR2: MDHEN and SYDVKM. Trimming at V came to 3 bases and at J to 2 bases, leaving 0 bases not matched to a gene. As DNA, the CDR3 is TGTGCCAGCAGTTTGGACAGGAACTATGGCTACACCTTC. This translates into CASSLDRNYGYTF.

The chain is built from TRBV19 and TRBJ1-3; TRBD1 aligns across 7 bases. V trimming: 6 bases; J trimming: 2 bases; junction bases outside the gene matches: 7. From germline, CDR1 is LNHDA and CDR2 SQIVND (reference sequence). The CDR3 totals 15 residues. DNA for the CDR3: TGTGCCAGTAGGCGGACAGGCCTCGCTGGAAACACCATATATTTT. It is translated as CASRRTGLAGNTIYF. Complete variable domain (other parts from reference TRBV19 and TRBJ1-3): DGGITQSPKYLFRKEGQNVTLSCEQNLNHDAMYWYRQDPGQGLRLIYYSQIVNDFQKGDIAEGYSVSREKKESFPLTVTSAQKNPTAFYLCASRRTGLAGNTIYFGEGSWLTVV.

The gene calls are TRBV4-1 and TRBJ2-7; D not resolved. V lost 2 bases to trimming and J lost 5 bases, with 19 bases between them. This CDR3 comprises 16 residues. Germline V gives CDR1 MGHRA, CDR2 YSYEKL. The CDR3 region has the DNA TGCGCCAGCAGCCAACTCTCACTTAGTGGGCGCGACGAGCAGTACTTC. Its translation is CASSQLSLSGRDEQYF.

The chain has TRBV4-2 and TRBJ2-7, with D hard to call. This CDR3 has 16 residues. CDR1 LGHNA and CDR2 YNFKEQ come from the germline V gene. V lost 0 bases and J lost 2, with 14 bases in between. The CDR3 sequence is CASSQDRGNGAYEQYF. CDR3 DNA sequence: TGTGCCAGCAGCCAAGATCGTGGGAATGGGGCCTACGAGCAGTACTTC.

The chain recombines TRBV5-6 with TRBJ1-2, with D possibly TRBD1 on 6 matching bases. V lost 1 base, J lost 4 bases, and 14 bases lay in between. This CDR3 is 15 amino acids long. The germline gives CDR1 SGHDT, CDR2 YYEEEE. In DNA, the CDR3 is TGTGCCAGCAGCTTGAGGGGGGATGGTGTCTATGGCTACACCTTC. Protein sequence: CASSLRGDGVYGYTF.

V is TRBV5-6 and J is TRBJ1-1; tentatively, D is TRBD1 (6 bases). The CDR3 length is 17 residues. The ends were cut back, 4 bases at V and 9 bases at J, with 28 bases in the middle. Germline V gene sequence: CDR1 SGHDT, CDR2 YYEEEE. This CDR3 reads CASSRNLEFRQGQKAFF. CDR3 DNA sequence: TGTGCCAGCAGCCGGAATCTTGAGTTTCGGCAGGGACAAAAAGCTTTCTTT.

V is TRBV6-5 and J is TRBJ1-3, with D hard to call. Trimming took off 6 bases at V and 0 bases at J, with 9 bases between the two ends. Looked up from germline, CDR1 is MNHEY and CDR2 is SVGAGI. The CDR3 spans 14 residues. CDR3 sequence: CASSLLSSGNTIYF. CDR3 DNA: TGTGCCAGCAGCCTACTGAGCTCTGGAAACACCATATATTTT.

The chain uses TRBV4-1 and TRBJ2-7, with D possibly matching TRBD2 (6 bases). Germline V lookup: CDR1 MGHRA, CDR2 YSYEKL. The CDR3 loop spans 14 amino acids. Trimming removed 4 bases from V and 6 bases from J, with 16 bases in between. The CDR3 coding sequence is TGCGCCAGCAGCCCCCAGGAGGGAGCGGGCGAGCAGTACTTC. Residues: CASSPQEGAGEQYF.

The chain couples TRBV6-6 to TRBJ1-5, with 9 positions matching TRBD1. The CDR3 is made up of 15 amino acids. V lost 9 bases to trimming and J lost 4 bases; unmatched junction nucleotides: 10. The germline V gene encodes CDR1 MNHNY and CDR2 SVGAGI (reference sequence). As DNA, the CDR3 is TGTGCCAGTAGAACACCGGGACAGGGTAATCAGCCCCAGCATTTT. This encodes CASRTPGQGNQPQHF.

This sequence joins TRBV28 and TRBJ1-4, with a tentative D call TRBD1 (6 bases). Germline CDR1 reads MDHEN; CDR2 reads SYDVKM. Trimming cost V 6 bases and J 5 bases, with 13 bases left between them. The CDR3 runs 14 residues. CDR3 in amino acids: CASRVDRWNEKLFF. Here the CDR3 DNA reads TGTGCCAGCAGGGTCGACAGGTGGAATGAAAAACTGTTTTTT.

J is TRBJ1-5 and V is TRBV27; D unresolved. Deletions cut 0 bases from V and 7 bases from J, with 10 bases between. The germline V gene has CDR1 MNHEY and CDR2 SMNVEV (reference sequence). The CDR3 loop spans 14 amino acids. For the CDR3, the DNA is TGTGCCAGCAGTTTATCGGAGGGCTGGCAGCCCCAGCATTTT. It translates to CASSLSEGWQPQHF.

The J gene is TRBJ2-3, the V gene TRBV7-9; D is possibly TRBD1 (5 bases). The germline gives CDR1 SEHNR, CDR2 FQNEAQ (reference sequence). The CDR3 loop spans 15 amino acids. Trimming pared 5 bases from V and 4 bases from J, leaving 16 bases between. DNA of the CDR3: TGTGCCAGCAGCCCCAGCAGGGTGGCGGCAGATACGCAGTATTTT. This codes for CASSPSRVAADTQYF.

This rearrangement joins TRBV30 to TRBJ2-7; D remains ambiguous. Germline V gene sequence: CDR1 GTSNPN, CDR2 SVGIG (reference sequence). CDR3 length: 14 amino acids. V lost 0 bases and J lost 1, with 10 bases in between. The CDR3: CAWSVGRRSYEQYF. The CDR3 coding sequence is TGTGCCTGGAGTGTAGGCAGGCGGTCCTACGAGCAGTACTTC.

This sequence joins TRBV6-5 and TRBJ2-7; 10 bases map to TRBD2. Germline CDR1 MNHEY, CDR2 SVGAGI. The V segment lost 0 bases and the J segment 4 bases; nucleotides outside the gene matches: 3. The CDR3 runs 15 residues. The CDR3 DNA reads as TGTGCCAGCAGTTACTCTGGGACTAGCGATTACGAGCAGTACTTC. Translating gives CASSYSGTSDYEQYF.